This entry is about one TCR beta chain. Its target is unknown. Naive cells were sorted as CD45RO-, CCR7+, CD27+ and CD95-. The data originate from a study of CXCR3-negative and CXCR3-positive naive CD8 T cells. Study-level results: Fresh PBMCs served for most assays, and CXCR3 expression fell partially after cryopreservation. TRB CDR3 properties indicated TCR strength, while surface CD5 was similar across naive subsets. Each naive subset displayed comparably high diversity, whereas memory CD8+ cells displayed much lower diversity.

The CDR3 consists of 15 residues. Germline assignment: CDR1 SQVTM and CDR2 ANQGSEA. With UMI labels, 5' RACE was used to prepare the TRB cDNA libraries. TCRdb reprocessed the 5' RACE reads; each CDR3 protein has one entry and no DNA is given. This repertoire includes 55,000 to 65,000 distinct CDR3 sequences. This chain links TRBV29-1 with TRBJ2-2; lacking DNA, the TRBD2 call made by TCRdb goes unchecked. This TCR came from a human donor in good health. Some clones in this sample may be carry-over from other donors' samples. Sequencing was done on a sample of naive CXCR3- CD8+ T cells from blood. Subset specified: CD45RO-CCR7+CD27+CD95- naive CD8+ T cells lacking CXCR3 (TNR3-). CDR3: CSVDLAGGRTGELFF.